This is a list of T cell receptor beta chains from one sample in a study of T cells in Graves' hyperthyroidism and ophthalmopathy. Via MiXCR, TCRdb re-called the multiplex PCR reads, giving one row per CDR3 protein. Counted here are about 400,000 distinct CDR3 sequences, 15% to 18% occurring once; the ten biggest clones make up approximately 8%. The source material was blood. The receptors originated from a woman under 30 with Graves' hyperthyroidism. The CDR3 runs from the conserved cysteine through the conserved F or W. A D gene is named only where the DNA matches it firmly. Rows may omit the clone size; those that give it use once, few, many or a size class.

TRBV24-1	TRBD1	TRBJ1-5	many	TGTGCCACCAGTCCAGGACAGGCGTATCAGCCCCAGCATTTT	CATSPGQAYQPQHF
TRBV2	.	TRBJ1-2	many	TGTGCCAGCAGTGAAAACATCGGGGAAGCTCACTATGGCTACACCTTC	CASSENIGEAHYGYTF
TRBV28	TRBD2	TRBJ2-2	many	TGTGCCAGCAGTTTACCAGCGGGGACGAACACCGGGGAGCTGTTTTTT	CASSLPAGTNTGELFF
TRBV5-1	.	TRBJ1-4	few	TGCGCCAGCAGCTCCACAGGGTATGAAAAACTGTTTTTT	CASSSTGYEKLFF
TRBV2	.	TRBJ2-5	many	TGTGCCAGCAGTCTAGCGCTCCAAGAGACCCAGTACTTC	CASSLALQETQYF
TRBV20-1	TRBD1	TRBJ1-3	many	TGCAGTGCTGAAGAACAGGGGGCTGGAAACACCATATATTTT	CSAEEQGAGNTIYF
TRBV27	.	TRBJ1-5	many	TGTGCCAGCAGTCCCTTTGAAAGCGGCAATCAGCCCCAGCATTTT	CASSPFESGNQPQHF
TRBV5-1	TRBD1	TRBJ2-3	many	TGCGCCAGCAGCTACGGACAGGGGGCAGATACGCAGTATTTT	CASSYGQGADTQYF
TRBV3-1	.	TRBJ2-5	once	TGTGCCAGCAGCCGACAACCGGGACCACAAGAGACCCAGTACTTC	CASSRQPGPQETQYF
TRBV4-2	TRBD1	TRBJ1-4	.	TGTGCCAGCAGCCAAGACCCCTGGACAGGGATTGGGGCAACTAATGAAAAACTGTTTTTT	CASSQDPWTGIGATNEKLFF
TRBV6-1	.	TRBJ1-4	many	TGTGCCAGCAGGCGCAACACAGGGTCGAATGAAAAACTGTTTTTT	CASRRNTGSNEKLFF
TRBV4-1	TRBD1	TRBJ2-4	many	TGCGCCAGCAGCCCAGAGGGTCGGGACAGGACCTTCTCAGCCAAAAACATTCAGTACTTC	CASSPEGRDRTFSAKNIQYF
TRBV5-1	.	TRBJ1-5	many	TGTGCCAGCAGTTTAGGGGGTGCCAATCAGCCCCAGCATTTT	CASSLGGANQPQHF
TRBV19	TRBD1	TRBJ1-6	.	TGTGCCAGTGCAGGGGGCAGCTCCTATAATTCACCCCTCCACTTT	CASAGGSSYNSPLHF
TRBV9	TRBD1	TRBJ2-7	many	TGTGCCAGCAGCCCGCAGGGGGCGCAGACAATCGAGCAGTACTTC	CASSPQGAQTIEQYF
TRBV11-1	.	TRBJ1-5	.	TGTGCCAGCAGCCCTGATCTGGACAGCAATCAGCCCCAGCATTTT	CASSPDLDSNQPQHF
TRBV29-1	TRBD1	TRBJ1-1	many	TGCAGCGTTGGACAGGGGGCCGGGAACACTGAAGCTTTCTTT	CSVGQGAGNTEAFF
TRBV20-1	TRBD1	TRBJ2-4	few	TGCAGTGCTAGAGCAATGACAGGGGGAGCCAAAAACATTCAGTACTTC	CSARAMTGGAKNIQYF
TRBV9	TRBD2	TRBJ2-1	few	TGTGCCAGCAGCGTGTTAGCGGGGAGTTGGAATGAGCAGTTCTTC	CASSVLAGSWNEQFF
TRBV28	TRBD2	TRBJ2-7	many	TGTGCCAGCTCACTAGCGGGGGGGCACGAGCAGTACTTC	CASSLAGGHEQYF
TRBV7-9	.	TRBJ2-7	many	TGTGCCAGCAGCTTGGGGACGGCGGACTACGAGCAGTACTTC	CASSLGTADYEQYF
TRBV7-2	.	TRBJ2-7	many	TGTGCCAGCAGCGACCGGGGCAGGAACCTCTACGAGCAGTACTTC	CASSDRGRNLYEQYF
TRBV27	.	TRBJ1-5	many	TGTGCCAGCAGTGACCCCGGGGCTCAGCCCCAGCATTTT	CASSDPGAQPQHF
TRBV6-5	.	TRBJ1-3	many	TGTGCCAGCAGTTACGACAGCTCTGGAAACACCATATATTTT	CASSYDSSGNTIYF
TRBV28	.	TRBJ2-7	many	TGTGCCAGCAGCCCCTTAAAGGACATAACCTACGAGCAGTACTTC	CASSPLKDITYEQYF
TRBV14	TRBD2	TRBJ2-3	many	TGTGCCAGCAGCCCTAGCGGGAGAGGCCCAGATACGCAGTATTTT	CASSPSGRGPDTQYF
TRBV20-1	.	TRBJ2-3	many	TGCAGTGCTAGCCCTAAAAGCACAGATACGCAGTATTTT	CSASPKSTDTQYF
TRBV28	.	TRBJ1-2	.	TGTGCCAGCAGTTTGGGGGTGGGGGGTTATGGCTACACCTTC	CASSLGVGGYGYTF
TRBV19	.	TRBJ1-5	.	TGTGCCAGTAGTTCGACAGCCTATAGCAATCAGCCCCAGCATTTT	CASSSTAYSNQPQHF
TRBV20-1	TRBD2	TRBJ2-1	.	TGCAGTGCTAGACCTAGCGGGAGAGGGTACAATGAGCAGTTCTTC	CSARPSGRGYNEQFF
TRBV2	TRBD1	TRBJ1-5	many	TGTGCCAGCAGGGCCAGGGACAGGGGTAGTCAGCCCCAGCATTTT	CASRARDRGSQPQHF
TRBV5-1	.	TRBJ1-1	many	TGCGCCAGCAGCGGGGAAACTGAAGCTTTCTTT	CASSGETEAFF
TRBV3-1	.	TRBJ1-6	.	TGTGCCAGCAGCTCGGATCAGGGCAGGGAAAATTCACCCCTCCACTTT	CASSSDQGRENSPLHF
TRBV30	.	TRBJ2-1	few	TGTGCCTGGAGTGTAGGGGGTTCCTACAATGAGCAGTTCTTC	CAWSVGGSYNEQFF
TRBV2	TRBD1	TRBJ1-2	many	TGTGCCAGCAGGGATGGACAGGGAGCTAACTATGGCTACACCTTC	CASRDGQGANYGYTF
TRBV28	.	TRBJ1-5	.	TGTGCCAGCAGTTTAGCGCAGGGCTATAGCAATCAGCCCCAGCATTTT	CASSLAQGYSNQPQHF
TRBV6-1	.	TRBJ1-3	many	TGTGCCAGCAGGCCATACAGCGACTCTGGAAACACCATATATTTT	CASRPYSDSGNTIYF